One sample yielded the 30 T cell receptor beta chains listed below, sequenced in a study of identical twins. MiXCR, applied by TCRdb to the 5' RACE reads, yields one record per CDR3 protein. The repertoire includes approximately 490,000 distinct CDR3 sequences, 20% to 25% of them detected once, and about 0.5% sits in the top ten. This sample was shared with a second study, whose subject was yellow fever vaccine responses in identical twins.

Material: CD4+ T cells sorted from blood. These receptors were taken from a woman under 30 in good health.

This clonotype was detected only once. This rearrangement joins TRBV5-1 to TRBJ2-3; 9 bases are shared with TRBD2. This CDR3 is 16 amino acids long. In germline, CDR1 is SGHRS, CDR2 YFSETQ. The ends lost 4 bases at V and 2 bases at J; junction bases unmatched: 8. CDR3 region: CASSRFASGATDTQYF. For the CDR3, the DNA is TGCGCCAGCAGCCGGTTCGCTAGCGGGGCCACAGATACGCAGTATTTT.

J is TRBJ2-7 and V is TRBV2; D uncertain. The V end was cut by 1 base, the J end by 3 bases, with 4 bases between. Germline V gene lookup returns CDR1 SNHLY and CDR2 FYNNEI. The CDR3 length is 12 residues. The CDR3: CASSEEGYEQYV. In nucleotides, the CDR3 is TGTGCCAGCAGTGAAGAAGGCTACGAGCAGTACGTC.

This rearrangement joins TRBV3-1 to TRBJ2-1; no firm D call. Trimming stripped 4 bases from V and 0 bases from J, with 10 bases between. The CDR3 sequence is 15 residues long. Germline values: CDR1 LGHDT, CDR2 YNNKEL (reference sequence). This CDR3 is CASSRSVVSYNEQFF. The CDR3 DNA follows: TGTGCCAGCAGCCGATCCGTGGTCTCCTACAATGAGCAGTTCTTC.

The rearrangement uses TRBV5-1 and TRBJ2-2, with 9 positions matching TRBD1. CDR1 and CDR2 from the germline V gene are SGHRS and YFSETQ. This CDR3 comprises 17 residues. Trimming cost V 2 bases and J 3 bases; bases outside gene matches: 8. CDR3 nucleotide sequence: TGCGCCAGCAGCTTAAACCACGGGACAGGGCACACCGGGGAGCTGTTTTTT. This translates into CASSLNHGTGHTGELFF. Full variable domain (missing parts from reference TRBV5-1 and TRBJ2-2): KAGVTQTPRYLIKTRGQQVTLSCSPISGHRSVSWYQQTPGQGLQFLFEYFSETQRNKGNFPGRFSGRQFSNSRSEMNVSTLELGDSALYLCASSLNHGTGHTGELFFGEGSRLTVL.

The chain joins TRBV10-3 to TRBJ2-3, with 12 bases that match TRBD2. J was trimmed by 6 bases and V by 3 bases; bases with no gene match: 10. This CDR3 has 17 residues. The germline V gene has CDR1 ENHRY and CDR2 SYGVKD. CDR3 in amino acids: CAISEVPSGRASDTQYF. For the CDR3, the DNA is TGTGCCATCAGTGAAGTCCCTAGCGGGAGGGCCTCTGATACGCAGTATTTT.

This clonotype was detected only a few times. The chain couples TRBV5-1 to TRBJ2-7, with 8 bases matching TRBD1. The CDR3 contains 15 residues. V shed 2 bases and J 4 bases; nucleotides not matched to a gene: 8. Germline-derived CDR1 and CDR2 are SGHRS and YFSETQ. This chain's CDR3 is CASSFVTGAIYEQYF. The CDR3 bases are TGCGCCAGCAGCTTTGTGACAGGGGCCATATACGAGCAGTACTTC.

V and J are TRBV10-2 and TRBJ2-3; no definite D call. This CDR3 is built from 15 residues. Germline values: CDR1 WSHSY, CDR2 SAAADI. Trimming stripped 4 bases from V and 1 base from J, with 12 bases between. Here the CDR3 DNA reads TGCGCCAGCAGTGCGATCGTAGGTGGCACAGATACGCAGTATTTT. Encoded protein: CASSAIVGGTDTQYF.

The CDR3 spells CSATGIQRDYNEQFF. The CDR3 DNA reads as TGCAGTGCTACGGGAATCCAGCGGGACTACAATGAGCAGTTCTTC. J is TRBJ2-1 and V is TRBV20-1; 7 positions agree with TRBD2. The CDR3 spans 15 residues. The germline V gene has CDR1 DFQATT and CDR2 SNEGSKA (reference sequence). V lost 4 bases, J lost 3 bases, and 9 bases stayed unmatched.

This clonotype was counted a few times. The chain combines TRBV6-1 with TRBJ2-7, with 9 bases that match TRBD1. The CDR3 runs 15 residues. V lost 6 bases to trimming and J lost 6 bases; unmatched junction nucleotides: 12. Germline values: CDR1 MNHNS, CDR2 SASEGT. The CDR3 DNA reads as TGTGCCAGCAGCCAGGGACAGGGTCAATTAGGCGAGCAGTACTTC. Translating it yields CASSQGQGQLGEQYF.

V is TRBV4-1 and J is TRBJ2-7; a possible D gene is TRBD2 (5 bases). Per germline, CDR1 MGHRA and CDR2 YSYEKL. This CDR3 region has 14 residues. V was trimmed by 4 bases and J by 0 bases, leaving 10 bases between them. CDR3 protein: CASSPGYLSYEQYV. As DNA, the CDR3 is TGCGCCAGCAGCCCGGGGTACCTCTCCTACGAGCAGTACGTC.

The chain employs TRBV5-1 and TRBJ2-7; D remains unclear. Germline CDR1 and CDR2: SGHRS and YFSETQ. The CDR3 sequence is 15 residues long. V was pared by 5 bases and J by 3 bases, with 18 bases between. The CDR3 nucleotides read TGCGCCAGCAGGGTTTTCAAGGGTTCCGACTACGAGCAGTACTTC. This gives the protein CASRVFKGSDYEQYF.

V gene TRBV12-3 or TRBV12-4 combines with J gene TRBJ2-1; 12 bases map to TRBD1. The CDR3 is 16 residues long. V shed 6 bases and J 9 bases; nucleotides not matched to a gene: 12. CDR3 bases: TGTGCCAGCAGGCCGAACCCGGGGACAGGGGGCGGTGAGCAGTTCTTC. Translated: CASRPNPGTGGGEQFF.

The chain carries TRBV20-1 and TRBJ2-1, with D perhaps TRBD2 (6 bases). CDR3 size: 15 residues. V lost 0 bases and J lost 5, with 14 bases in between. From germline, CDR1 is DFQATT and CDR2 SNEGSKA (reference sequence). The CDR3 DNA is TGCAGTGCTAGAGATTTTCGGGGGACGGACAATGAGCAGTTCTTC. Protein: CSARDFRGTDNEQFF.

This chain joins TRBV15 and TRBJ2-4; no reliable D call. CDR1 and CDR2 (germline): LNHNV, YYDKDF (reference sequence). Trimming took off 0 bases at V and 0 bases at J, with 15 bases between the two ends. This CDR3 has 18 amino acids. CDR3 nucleotide sequence: TGTGCCACCAGCAGAGATCGAGTCAGCCATATAGCCAAAAACATTCAGTACTTC. The encoded protein is CATSRDRVSHIAKNIQYF. Filled out from reference TRBV15 and TRBJ2-4, the complete variable domain reads DAMVIQNPRYQVTQFGKPVTLSCSQTLNHNVMYWYQQKSSQAPKLLFHYYDKDFNNEADTPDNFQSRRPNTSFCFLDIRSPGLGDTAMYLCATSRDRVSHIAKNIQYFGAGTRLSVL.

This clonotype came up a few times. The chain recombines TRBV5-1 with TRBJ2-1; D assignment may be TRBD1 or TRBD2 (5 bases each). The germline V and J ends were trimmed by 1 base and 4 bases, with 15 bases remaining between them. CDR1 is SGHRS, CDR2 YFSETQ, per germline. CDR3 length: 16 amino acids. The CDR3 region is CASSLSAAEGYNEQFF. The CDR3 bases are TGCGCCAGCAGCTTGAGTGCGGCAGAGGGGTACAATGAGCAGTTCTTC.

This clonotype was detected only a few times. The chain is built from TRBV6-5 and TRBJ1-2, with 9 bases identical to TRBD1. V lost 3 bases, J lost 6 bases, and 8 bases stayed unmatched. CDR1 and CDR2 (germline): MNHEY, SVGAGI. This CDR3 region has 15 residues. CDR3 sequence: CASSYPGTGIDGYTF. In DNA, the CDR3 is TGTGCCAGCAGTTATCCCGGGACAGGGATAGATGGCTACACCTTC.

This clonotype was recorded a few times. The gene calls are TRBV9 and TRBJ2-1; D unclear. This CDR3 contains 13 residues. V was shortened by 0 bases and J by 5 bases, with 6 bases between the two germline ends. The germline V gene has CDR1 SGDLS and CDR2 YYNGEE. This CDR3 reads CASSVVVNNEQFF. Here the CDR3 DNA reads TGTGCCAGCAGCGTAGTGGTCAACAATGAGCAGTTCTTC.

The chain uses TRBV5-1 and TRBJ1-6; possible D gene TRBD1, 6 bases. Per germline, CDR1 SGHRS and CDR2 YFSETQ. CDR3 length equals 15 residues. V shed 0 bases and J shed 6 bases, with 10 bases lying between them. The CDR3 here is CASSLDGDTNSPLHF. The CDR3 nucleotides are TGCGCCAGCAGCTTGGACGGGGACACTAATTCACCCCTCCACTTT.

The chain links TRBV11-2 to TRBJ2-1; 7 bases are shared with TRBD2. Germline values: CDR1 SGHAT, CDR2 FQNNGV. The CDR3 contains 18 residues. Losses at the gene ends were 5 bases for V and 0 bases for J; bases not matched to a gene: 13. CDR3: CASSLPRGGSSSYNEQFF. The CDR3, as DNA: TGTGCCAGCAGCCTACCTCGGGGAGGGTCAAGCTCCTACAATGAGCAGTTCTTC.

This clonotype was found a few times. V gene TRBV18 combines with J gene TRBJ2-5, with D possibly being TRBD2 (5 bases). Germline CDR1 is KGHSH and CDR2 is LQKENI. The V end was cut by 4 bases, the J end by 5 bases, with 17 bases between. The CDR3 has 15 amino acids. The CDR3 is CASSLNPTGGETQYF. The CDR3 bases are TGTGCCAGCTCACTGAACCCCACGGGCGGGGAGACCCAGTACTTC.

This clonotype was seen a handful of times. This chain links TRBV2 with TRBJ2-2; possible D gene TRBD2, 5 bases. The CDR3 runs 16 residues. Germline V gene data show CDR1 as SNHLY and CDR2 as FYNNEI. V lost 3 bases, J lost 1 base, and 12 bases lay in between. CDR3 region: CASSDRGFQNTGELFF. The CDR3 nucleotides read TGTGCCAGCAGTGATAGAGGGTTTCAGAACACCGGGGAGCTGTTTTTT.

This clonotype was recorded a few times. This chain joins TRBV28 and TRBJ2-5; 9 bases are shared with TRBD2. The germline V gene has CDR1 MDHEN and CDR2 SYDVKM. V gave up 6 bases and J gave up 4 bases; unmatched junction bases: 9. The CDR3 has 15 amino acids. This chain's CDR3 is CASRDAGGPVETQYF. DNA of the CDR3: TGTGCCAGCAGGGATGCGGGGGGGCCAGTAGAGACCCAGTACTTC.

The V and J genes are TRBV12-3 or TRBV12-4 and TRBJ2-7; D gene ambiguous. The V and J ends lost 6 bases and 3 bases respectively, with 15 bases between them. The CDR3 spans 14 residues. CDR3 loop: CASSPRRQNYEQYF. CDR3 bases: TGTGCCAGCAGCCCCCGCCGACAAAACTACGAGCAGTACTTC.

This clonotype was seen a few times. The rearrangement links TRBV6-1 to TRBJ2-2; D possibly matches TRBD1 or TRBD2 (5 bases each). Germline CDR1 and CDR2: MNHNS and SASEGT. This CDR3 has 14 residues. Trimming left V 6 bases short and J 8 bases short, with 16 bases between. The CDR3 sequence is CASSRTPGAGELFF. In DNA form, the CDR3 reads TGTGCCAGCAGCCGAACGCCCGGGGCTGGGGAGCTGTTTTTT.

The chain combines TRBV14 with TRBJ2-7; no definite D call. Looked up from germline, CDR1 is SGHDN and CDR2 is FVKESK. Trimming took 1 base from V and 4 from J, leaving 26 bases between them. This CDR3 has 19 amino acids. The CDR3 is CASSQVSPSGLGLMYEQYF. In DNA, the CDR3 is TGTGCCAGCAGCCAAGTCTCCCCCTCCGGCCTCGGTCTCATGTACGAGCAGTACTTC.

There are a few counts of this clonotype. This sequence joins TRBV12-3 or TRBV12-4 and TRBJ2-1; D may be TRBD2 (5 bases). Trimming left V 2 bases short and J 2 bases short, with 10 bases between. The CDR3 runs to 15 residues. The CDR3 region is CASSLLASTYNEQFF. The CDR3 region has the DNA TGTGCCAGCAGTTTACTAGCATCTACCTACAATGAGCAGTTCTTC.

The sample holds a few counts of this clonotype. The chain recombines TRBV6-5 with TRBJ2-1, with D possibly being TRBD1 or TRBD2 (5 bases each). Deletions cut 2 bases from V and 9 bases from J, with 11 bases between. The germline gives CDR1 MNHEY, CDR2 SVGAGI. The CDR3 is made up of 13 amino acids. The CDR3 DNA reads as TGTGCCAGCAGTTACGACGCGAGGGGTGAGCAGTTCTTC. It translates to CASSYDARGEQFF.

The rearrangement joins TRBV7-2 to TRBJ2-1, with TRBD1 matching over 9 bases. Trimming cost V 4 bases and J 8 bases; bases outside gene matches: 3. CDR1 and CDR2 (germline): SGHTA, FQGNSA. The CDR3 is 13 amino acids. The CDR3 DNA follows: TGTGCCAGCAGCTCAACAGGGGGCTATGAGCAGTTCTTC. Amino acid sequence: CASSSTGGYEQFF.

This clonotype was recorded a few times. The J gene is TRBJ2-2, the V gene TRBV18; D is unresolved. Germline V CDR1 and CDR2: KGHSH, LQKENI. V was clipped by 3 bases and J by 5 bases, with 13 bases between them. This CDR3 has 15 residues. The DNA of the CDR3 is TGTGCCAGCTCACCCAGCTTGATGCAAACCGGGGAGCTGTTTTTT. This gives the protein CASSPSLMQTGELFF.

J is TRBJ2-7 and V is TRBV3-1; TRBD2 matches at 8 bases. After removal of 0 bases from V and 0 bases from J, the junction contained 4 bases not matched to a gene. Germline CDR1 is LGHDT and CDR2 is YNNKEL (reference sequence). The CDR3 consists of 16 residues. CDR3 DNA: TGTGCCAGCAGCCAAGATCTAAGCGGGAGCTCCTACGAGCAGTACTTC. It encodes CASSQDLSGSSYEQYF.